One and the same sample provided the 20 T cell receptor beta chains below, sequenced in a study of control samples from healthy donors and cancer patients. The method was immunoSEQ multiplex PCR; TCRdb's version includes in-frame clones alone and lacks a portion of them. The top ten hold over 1% of the sample, which has around 71,000 clones, 90% seen once. Source material: PBMCs. These receptors came from a woman aged 45-60 years with colorectal cancer.

This sequence joins TRBV3-1 (or the pseudogene TRBV3-2) and TRBJ1-1, with TRBD1 matching over 8 bases. Looked up from germline, CDR1 is LGHDT and CDR2 is YNNKEL (reference sequence). V lost 6 bases, J lost 10 bases, and 10 bases stayed unmatched. This CDR3 is built from 13 residues. Here the CDR3 DNA reads TGTGCCAGCAGTCGCGACAGGGGAACTAGAGCTTTCTTT. Protein sequence: CASSRDRGTRAFF.

The chain uses TRBV29-1 and TRBJ2-5; 9 bases agree with TRBD2. Germline lookup yields CDR1 SQVTM and CDR2 ANQGSEA. J gave up 3 bases and V 7 bases, and 3 bases lay outside the gene matches. The CDR3 loop spans 12 amino acids. DNA for the CDR3: TGCAGCGCGGGCGGGGGGGAAGAGACCCAGTACTTC. Translated, it gives CSAGGGEETQYF.

The chain employs TRBV6-1 and TRBJ2-5; 8 positions match TRBD1. The CDR3 is 15 residues long. Germline CDR1 reads MNHNS; CDR2 reads SASEGT. Unmatched junction bases numbered 8, after V lost 3 bases and J lost 5 bases. The CDR3 sequence is CASSDEGRGRETQYF. The CDR3 DNA sequence: TGTGCCAGCAGTGATGAGGGCAGGGGGCGGGAGACCCAGTACTTC.

The V and J genes are TRBV27 and TRBJ1-3; 10 bases fit TRBD1. CDR3 length equals 16 residues. Germline CDR1 reads MNHEY; CDR2 reads SMNVEV (reference sequence). The CDR3 region is CAESGTGVLSGNTIYF. The CDR3 nucleotides are TGTGCGGAGTCCGGGACAGGGGTCCTCTCTGGAAACACCATATATTTT.

The gene calls are TRBV6-6 and TRBJ2-7, with TRBD1 matching 12 bases. V lost 5 bases and J lost 7; bases outside the gene matches: 15. The CDR3 length is 17 residues. Germline CDR1 is MNHNY and CDR2 is SVGAGI (reference sequence). CDR3 DNA sequence: TGTGCCAGCAGTCGACCCACCCCGGGACAGGGGGCGCGAGAGCAGTACTTC. Its protein product is CASSRPTPGQGAREQYF.

The chain combines TRBV7-3 with TRBJ2-7; 10 bases fit TRBD1. The CDR3 has 15 residues. V trimming: 5 bases; J trimming: 3 bases; junction bases outside the gene matches: 7. Germline CDR1 is SGHTA and CDR2 is FQGTGA. CDR3 in DNA: TGTGCCAGCAGCCAGGGACAGGGGAAAGTCTACGAGCAGTACTTC. Protein product: CASSQGQGKVYEQYF.

The chain couples TRBV5-1 to TRBJ2-5; possible D gene TRBD1, 7 bases. Germline-derived CDR1 and CDR2 are SGHRS and YFSETQ. V was pared by 1 base and J by 4 bases, with 14 bases between. The CDR3 is 15 amino acids. The CDR3 DNA sequence: TGCGCCAGCAGCTTGACAGGACAGGAGGGAGAGACCCAGTACTTC. Translating gives CASSLTGQEGETQYF.

The V gene is TRBV6-5, the J gene TRBJ1-2, with D tentatively TRBD1 (6 bases). Trimming cost V 2 bases and J 4 bases, with 8 bases left between them. The CDR3 is 13 residues long. CDR1 is MNHEY and CDR2 is SVGAGI in the germline V gene. The CDR3 nucleotides are TGTGCCAGCAGTTACGGGGGCATCTATGGCTACACCTTC. Residues: CASSYGGIYGYTF.

The chain recombines TRBV5-1 with TRBJ2-5; D tentatively fits TRBD1 or TRBD2 (5 bases each). The V and J ends lost 0 bases and 2 bases respectively, with 17 bases between them. The germline V gene encodes CDR1 SGHRS and CDR2 YFSETQ. This CDR3 spans 17 amino acids. The CDR3 sequence: CASSLASAGGMQETQYF. In nucleotides, the CDR3 is TGCGCCAGCAGCTTGGCTTCTGCTGGGGGAATGCAAGAGACCCAGTACTTC.

The chain couples TRBV29-1 to TRBJ2-7, with D possibly TRBD2 on 6 matching bases. Germline V gene data show CDR1 as SQVTM and CDR2 as ANQGSEA. This CDR3 comprises 15 residues. Trimming shortened V by 6 bases and J by 7 bases, and 25 bases separated the two germline ends. The CDR3 sequence: CSVGVTGTGEREQYF. The CDR3 DNA sequence: TGCAGCGTGGGTGTTACCGGGACGGGGGAAAGGGAGCAGTACTTC.

This chain links TRBV3-1 (or the pseudogene TRBV3-2) with TRBJ1-6, with D possibly TRBD1 on 5 matching bases. The V gene lost 1 base and the J gene lost 9 bases, with 16 bases spanning the gap. This CDR3 region has 16 residues. Germline CDR1 LGHDT, CDR2 YNNKEL (reference sequence). The CDR3 loop reads CASSQGISPGGSPLHF. The CDR3, as DNA: TGTGCCAGCAGCCAAGGAATTTCCCCGGGGGGTTCACCCCTCCACTTT.

V and J are TRBV18 and TRBJ2-3; TRBD2 is a possible D gene (6 bases). Germline CDR1 KGHSH, CDR2 LQKENI. Trimming took off 2 bases at V and 4 bases at J, with 16 bases between the two ends. The CDR3 length is 16 residues. As DNA, the CDR3 is TGTGCCAGCTCACCAGAACTAAGACTAGTGGCAGATACGCAGTATTTT. Translated, it gives CASSPELRLVADTQYF.

This clone has just one count. V is TRBV19 and J is TRBJ2-1; D is uncertain. This CDR3 spans 14 amino acids. The germline V and J ends were trimmed by 6 bases and 8 bases, with 17 bases remaining between them. Germline CDR1 and CDR2: LNHDA and SQIVND (reference sequence). CDR3 protein: CASSWFGSTDEQFF. As DNA, the CDR3 is TGTGCCAGTAGCTGGTTCGGCAGTACCGATGAGCAGTTCTTC.

V usage is TRBV5-6 and J usage is TRBJ2-7; unclear D gene. Trimming cost V 3 bases and J 6 bases, with 16 bases left between them. The length of the CDR3 is 14 residues. CDR1 and CDR2 (germline): SGHDT, YYEEEE. CDR3 bases: TGTGCCAGCAGCTCTGGATCCCCCGGTGGCGAGCAGTACTTC. Its protein product is CASSSGSPGGEQYF.

The chain couples TRBV5-1 to TRBJ2-2, with unresolved D. Germline CDR1 is SGHRS and CDR2 is YFSETQ. The V and J ends lost 0 bases and 1 base respectively, with 19 bases between them. The CDR3 loop spans 19 amino acids. CDR3 DNA: TGCGCCAGCAGCTTGGACCAACTCCCGCTCTTAATGAACACCGGGGAGCTGTTTTTT. Translated, it gives CASSLDQLPLLMNTGELFF.

The CDR3 DNA is TGTGCCAGCAGACAAATCTCCGGGACCGCGGATGGCTACACCTTC. It encodes CASRQISGTADGYTF. The V gene is TRBV27, the J gene TRBJ1-2; possibly TRBD1 for D (5 bases). The V gene's germline CDR1 is MNHEY and CDR2 SMNVEV (reference sequence). This CDR3 comprises 15 residues. The germline V and J ends were trimmed by 6 bases and 6 bases, with 20 bases remaining between them.

The genes are TRBV7-3 and TRBJ2-6; D not certain. The V end was cut by 5 bases, the J end by 2 bases, with 13 bases between. The CDR3 is made up of 16 amino acids. The germline V gene encodes CDR1 SGHTA and CDR2 FQGTGA. CDR3 in amino acids: CASSPRWATGANVLTF. The CDR3 DNA reads TGTGCCAGCAGCCCCCGGTGGGCTACTGGGGCCAACGTCCTGACTTTC.

The chain recombines TRBV6-1 with TRBJ1-3; no reliable D call. This CDR3 has 16 amino acids. Between the trimmed V and J ends, which lost 1 base and 7 bases, there was a span of 17 bases. The germline gives CDR1 MNHNS, CDR2 SASEGT. CDR3 sequence reads: CASSEVGRVFPNTIYF. DNA of the CDR3: TGTGCCAGCAGTGAAGTCGGTCGGGTTTTCCCTAACACCATATATTTT.

The chain has TRBV5-1 and TRBJ2-5; a possible D gene is TRBD1 (5 bases). With 4 bases removed from V and 1 base from J, the gap between germline ends came to 14 bases. This CDR3 region has 15 residues. Germline CDR1 and CDR2: SGHRS and YFSETQ. The DNA of the CDR3 is TGCGCCAGCAGCCGCATTGCGACAGCCCAAGAGACCCAGTACTTC. It specifies CASSRIATAQETQYF.

The chain has TRBV7-8 and TRBJ2-1; D possibly corresponds to TRBD2 (5 bases). Germline CDR1 reads SGHVS; CDR2 reads FQNEAQ. The CDR3 is made up of 17 amino acids. Trimming removed 1 base at V and 2 bases at J, with 15 bases between. In nucleotides, the CDR3 is TGTGCCAGCAGCTTAGTCATTTGGACTGAGACCTACAATGAGCAGTTCTTC. It yields the protein CASSLVIWTETYNEQFF.